Below are 23 T cell receptor beta chains sequenced from a single sample in a study of blood T cells in healthy people across ages. The authors ran a second PCR of roughly 7 to 11 cycles using a sample-barcoded 5' primer and a J-beta primer mix. Using its own MiXCR run on the 5' RACE reads, TCRdb lists one record per CDR3 protein. The table records 1.8 million or so distinct CDR3 sequences, about two fifths of them present only once. Source material: blood. These receptors originate from a human donor in good health.

CDR3 protein: CASSQTWGDFEVTQYF. In DNA form, the CDR3 reads TGTGCCAGCAGCCAGACGTGGGGGGACTTCGAGGTGACCCAGTACTTC. This rearrangement joins TRBV3-1 to TRBJ2-5; a weak D match, TRBD2 (6 bases). Germline CDR1 reads LGHDT; CDR2 reads YNNKEL (reference sequence). This CDR3 is built from 16 residues. V lost 3 bases and J lost 7, with 21 bases in between.

The chain recombines TRBV6-1 with TRBJ2-7, with 10 bases fitting TRBD2. The CDR3 covers 13 residues. The V gene end was trimmed by 11 bases and the J gene end by 3 bases; junction bases not matched to a gene: 7. Per germline, CDR1 MNHNS and CDR2 SASEGT. CDR3 bases: TGTGCCCTGACTAGCGGGTCTAGCTACGAGCAGTACTTC. It translates to CALTSGSSYEQYF.

The chain is built from TRBV4-3 and TRBJ2-3, with 9 bases fitting TRBD2. Germline V lookup: CDR1 LGHNA, CDR2 YSLEER. The CDR3 is 17 amino acids. V lost 0 bases and J lost 0; bases outside the gene matches: 4. The CDR3, as DNA: TGCGCCAGCAGCCAAGATGAAGCGGGGGGTAGCACAGATACGCAGTATTTT. Protein sequence: CASSQDEAGGSTDTQYF.

The chain links TRBV7-2 to TRBJ2-5; 8 bases align to TRBD2. The CDR3 length is 15 residues. Germline values: CDR1 SGHTA, CDR2 FQGNSA. After removal of 4 bases from V and 4 bases from J, the junction contained 8 bases not matched to a gene. CDR3 nucleotides: TGTGCCAGCAGCTCTCTGGGACTAGAGGGAGAGACCCAGTACTTC. This translates into CASSSLGLEGETQYF.

This chain connects TRBV29-1 to TRBJ1-1; D gene unclear. The CDR3 consists of 13 residues. Between the trimmed V and J ends, which lost 4 bases and 4 bases, there was a span of 13 bases. Germline CDR1 reads SQVTM; CDR2 reads ANQGSEA. The CDR3 here is CSVGRPRGTEAFF. The CDR3 DNA reads TGCAGCGTTGGACGCCCGCGGGGCACTGAAGCTTTCTTT.

The sample holds a few counts of this clonotype. This chain links TRBV20-1 with TRBJ2-5; either TRBD1 or TRBD2 may supply D (5 bases each). In germline, CDR1 is DFQATT, CDR2 SNEGSKA (reference sequence). V was trimmed by 8 bases and J by 0 bases, leaving 16 bases between them. The CDR3 totals 14 residues. DNA of the CDR3: TGCAGTTTACCGGGACCAAATAACCAAGAGACCCAGTACTTC. The encoded protein is CSLPGPNNQETQYF.

This clonotype was counted a few times. The CDR3 here is CASSFSPYGYTF. As DNA, the CDR3 is TGTGCCAGCAGCTTCAGCCCCTATGGCTACACCTTC. The V gene is TRBV7-9, the J gene TRBJ1-2; D is ambiguous. The CDR3 sequence is 12 residues long. Germline CDR1 and CDR2: SEHNR and FQNEAQ (reference sequence). Trimming took 3 bases from V and 4 from J, leaving 6 bases between them.

The V and J genes are TRBV4-2 and TRBJ2-2; D gene ambiguous. V shed 0 bases and J shed 9 bases, with 2 bases lying between them. In germline, CDR1 is LGHNA, CDR2 YNFKEQ. The CDR3 spans 11 residues. CDR3 in amino acids: CASSQDWELFF. CDR3 nucleotides: TGTGCCAGCAGCCAAGATTGGGAGCTGTTTTTT.

In DNA form, the CDR3 reads TGTGCCAGCAGTTGGGTTGGGGGGAACACTGAAGCTTTCTTT. Its protein product is CASSWVGGNTEAFF. V and J are TRBV28 and TRBJ1-1; perhaps TRBD1 as D (5 bases). Germline-derived CDR1 and CDR2 are MDHEN and SYDVKM. V lost 4 bases and J lost 1, with 10 bases in between. The CDR3 is 14 amino acids.

V is TRBV2 and J is TRBJ2-1, with TRBD1 matching 7 bases. V dropped 5 bases and J dropped 4; count of bases not matched to a gene: 5. Germline V gene data show CDR1 as SNHLY and CDR2 as FYNNEI. CDR3 length equals 14 residues. The CDR3 bases are TGTGCCAGCAGTTTCTCGGACAGGTACAATGAGCAGTTCTTC. Protein: CASSFSDRYNEQFF.

The CDR3 nucleotides read TGTGCCAGCAGTCCCCGGGAAAAGGGAGAGACCCAGTACTTC. Protein product: CASSPREKGETQYF. The V call is TRBV2, the J call TRBJ2-5; tentatively, D is TRBD2 (5 bases). Germline loops: CDR1 SNHLY, CDR2 FYNNEI. The CDR3 sequence is 14 residues long. Trimming took 5 bases from V and 4 from J, leaving 14 bases between them.

The chain couples TRBV15 to TRBJ2-2; tentatively, D is TRBD2 (7 bases). There are 16 residues in the CDR3. The germline CDR1 and CDR2 sequences are LNHNV and YYDKDF (reference sequence). V lost 5 bases and J 2 bases, leaving 15 bases between the germline ends. CDR3 nucleotides: TGTGCCACCAGCCGCGGGGGCGGACTCAACACCGGGGAGCTGTTTTTT. Its translation: CATSRGGGLNTGELFF. Filled out from reference TRBV15 and TRBJ2-2, the complete variable domain reads DAMVIQNPRYQVTQFGKPVTLSCSQTLNHNVMYWYQQKSSQAPKLLFHYYDKDFNNEADTPDNFQSRRPNTSFCFLDIRSPGLGDTAMYLCATSRGGGLNTGELFFGEGSRLTVL.

This sequence joins TRBV20-1 and TRBJ2-1, with D perhaps being TRBD1 or TRBD2 (5 bases each). Germline V gives CDR1 DFQATT, CDR2 SNEGSKA (reference sequence). V lost 5 bases and J lost 6, with 14 bases in between. The CDR3 is 13 residues long. The CDR3 spells CSAALGDPNEQFF. The CDR3 DNA reads as TGCAGTGCTGCACTAGGGGATCCCAATGAGCAGTTCTTC.

The chain recombines TRBV5-1 with TRBJ1-1; D is undetermined. The CDR3 consists of 15 residues. Deletions cut 0 bases from V and 3 bases from J, with 12 bases between. Germline V gives CDR1 SGHRS, CDR2 YFSETQ. The CDR3 loop is CASSLAGRRDTEAFF. The CDR3 DNA reads TGCGCCAGCAGCTTGGCCGGACGCCGGGACACTGAAGCTTTCTTT.

The chain has TRBV5-1 and TRBJ2-6; 7 bases agree with TRBD1. Per the germline V gene, CDR1 is SGHRS and CDR2 is YFSETQ. This CDR3 has 16 residues. The junction had 6 bases not matched to a gene; V was cut back by 4 bases and J by 2 bases. This chain's CDR3 is CASSPSTGAGANVLTF. DNA for the CDR3: TGCGCCAGCAGCCCCTCCACAGGGGCTGGGGCCAACGTCCTGACTTTC.

A few counts support this clonotype. The chain is built from TRBV9 and TRBJ2-3; unclear D gene. V lost 0 bases, J lost 5 bases, and 7 bases lay in between. The length of the CDR3 is 13 residues. CDR1 SGDLS and CDR2 YYNGEE come from the germline V gene. The CDR3 region has the DNA TGTGCCAGCAGCGTAGGGACCGGAGATACGCAGTATTTT. Amino acids: CASSVGTGDTQYF.

The CDR3 is CSATKGLAGDADTQYF. The DNA of the CDR3 is TGCAGTGCTACCAAGGGACTAGCGGGGGACGCAGATACGCAGTATTTT. This sequence joins TRBV20-1 and TRBJ2-3; TRBD2 aligns across 14 bases. J lost 4 bases, V lost 4 bases, and 7 bases had no gene match. The germline gives CDR1 DFQATT, CDR2 SNEGSKA (reference sequence). The CDR3 is 16 residues long.

This clonotype has more than one count but fewer than ten. CDR3 sequence (DNA): TGTGCCAGCGTTGGGACAGGGGGCGCAATCGATGAGCAGTTCTTC. It encodes CASVGTGGAIDEQFF. The chain combines TRBV2 with TRBJ2-1; TRBD1 matches at 12 bases. The ends lost 8 bases at V and 8 bases at J; junction bases unmatched: 10. CDR1 is SNHLY and CDR2 is FYNNEI in the germline V gene. This CDR3 has 15 amino acids.

The CDR3 is CSAHRGLGYYEQYF. The CDR3 bases are TGCAGTGCTCATAGGGGATTGGGGTACTACGAGCAGTACTTC. J is TRBJ2-5 and V is TRBV20-1; possibly TRBD1 for D (5 bases). The J call may be wrong; the DNA end is better matched by TRBJ2-7. Germline CDR1 and CDR2: DFQATT and SNEGSKA (reference sequence). The CDR3 has 14 residues.

This clonotype has just a few counts. The chain is built from TRBV7-8 and TRBJ2-1; D ambiguous. Germline V gene sequence: CDR1 SGHVS, CDR2 FQNEAQ. This CDR3 contains 14 residues. Trimming removed 1 base at V and 8 bases at J, with 12 bases between. CDR3 amino acids: CASSLDWGRDEQFF. CDR3 in DNA: TGTGCCAGCAGCTTAGATTGGGGTAGGGATGAGCAGTTCTTC.

This chain links TRBV11-2 with TRBJ2-5; no clear D. The DNA end is a closer match to TRBJ2-7, so the J assignment may be wrong. This CDR3 comprises 14 residues. Germline CDR1 and CDR2: SGHAT and FQNNGV. The CDR3 loop reads CASSLGRAFDEQYF. CDR3 bases: TGTGCCAGCAGCTTAGGTCGGGCATTCGACGAGCAGTACTTC.

The genes are TRBV10-3 and TRBJ1-5, with TRBD1 identical over 9 bases. This CDR3 contains 16 residues. CDR1 ENHRY and CDR2 SYGVKD come from the germline V gene. Trimming cost V 2 bases and J 5 bases; bases outside gene matches: 7. The CDR3 DNA reads as TGTGCCATCAGTGAGCCTCCGGGACAGGGCCATCAGCCCCAGCATTTT. Protein sequence: CAISEPPGQGHQPQHF.

There are a few counts of this clonotype. This chain joins TRBV5-1 and TRBJ2-3; the match to TRBD2 covers 8 bases. This CDR3 spans 16 amino acids. The germline gives CDR1 SGHRS, CDR2 YFSETQ. Unmatched junction bases numbered 10, after V lost 4 bases and J lost 3 bases. CDR3 sequence reads: CASSPPVGGGTDTQYF. In DNA form, the CDR3 reads TGCGCCAGCAGCCCCCCGGTCGGGGGGGGAACAGATACGCAGTATTTT.